The 2 T cell receptor beta chains given below trace back to one sample, sequenced in a study of OX40 agonist ivuxolimab in advanced cancers. The protocol was immunoSEQ multiplex PCR, while the TCRdb copy is restricted to in-frame clones and leaves out a portion. The sample consists of tens of thousands of clones, more than 75% of them appearing once. Sequencing used CD4+ or CD8+ T cells sorted from blood, obtained in a trial of the OX40 agonist ivuxolimab. Receptors were obtained from an adult with an advanced solid tumor such as melanoma, head and neck, liver or kidney cancer.

CDR3 DNA: TGCGCCAGCAGCCAAGGAGAACTCAGGAATGAAAAACTGTTTTTT. It is translated as CASSQGELRNEKLFF. The genes are TRBV4-3 and TRBJ1-4; D unclear. Trimming shortened V by 1 base and J by 5 bases, and 11 bases separated the two germline ends. This CDR3 has 15 residues. Germline V gene lookup returns CDR1 LGHNA and CDR2 YSLEER.

This chain connects TRBV9 to TRBJ2-1; 12 bases align to TRBD2. V gave up 4 bases and J gave up 3 bases; unmatched junction bases: 8. Germline assignment: CDR1 SGDLS and CDR2 YYNGEE. The CDR3 is 17 amino acids. DNA for the CDR3: TGTGCCAGCAGCCTGCCCCCTAGCGGGAGGGTCTACAATGAGCAGTTCTTC. It is translated as CASSLPPSGRVYNEQFF.